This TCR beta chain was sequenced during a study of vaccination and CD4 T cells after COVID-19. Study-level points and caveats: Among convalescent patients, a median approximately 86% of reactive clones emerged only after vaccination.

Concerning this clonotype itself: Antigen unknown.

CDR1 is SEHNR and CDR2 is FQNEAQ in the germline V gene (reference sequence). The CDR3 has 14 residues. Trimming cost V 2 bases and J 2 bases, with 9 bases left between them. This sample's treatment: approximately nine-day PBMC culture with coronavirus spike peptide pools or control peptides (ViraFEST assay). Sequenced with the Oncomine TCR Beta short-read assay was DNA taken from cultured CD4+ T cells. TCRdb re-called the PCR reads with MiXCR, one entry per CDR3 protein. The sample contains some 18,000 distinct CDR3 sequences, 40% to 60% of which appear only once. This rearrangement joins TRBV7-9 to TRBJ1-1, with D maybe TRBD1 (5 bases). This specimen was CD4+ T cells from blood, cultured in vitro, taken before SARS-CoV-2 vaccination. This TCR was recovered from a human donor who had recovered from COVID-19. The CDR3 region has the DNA TGTGCCAGCAGCTTACAGGGTACTAACACTGAAGCTTTCTTT. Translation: CASSLQGTNTEAFF.